This T cell receptor (beta chain) was sequenced during a study of CD8 T cells in ankylosing spondylitis. Findings of the study overall: Researchers report that disease-linked clones proved CD8+ and relatively rare in peripheral blood. Blood of patients with ankylosing spondylitis appeared to be characterized by a TCR beta motif of eight highly homologous variants. Some of the motif variants had earlier been found in reactive arthritis patients' fluid and blood. Reportedly, disease-linked clones are significantly enriched in ankylosing spondylitis patients' matched synovial fluid.

This clonotype was picked up many times. Its specificity is unknown. Libraries for TCR beta were made by quantitative 5'-RACE with molecular barcodes. A single record per CDR3 protein comes from TCRdb applying MiXCR to the 5' RACE reads. The sample holds some 450,000 distinct CDR3 sequences, 15% to 20% seen once. The CDR3 length is 15 residues. Trimming cost V 4 bases and J 3 bases, with 15 bases left between them. CDR1 and CDR2 (germline): SGHAT, FQNNGV. Sequenced sample: blood, either unsorted or a sorted T cell fraction (not recorded which). The chain is built from TRBV11-2 and TRBJ1-1, with D tentatively TRBD1 (6 bases). The clonotype comes from a male donor with ankylosing spondylitis. The CDR3 loop reads CASSSKGSGDTEAFF. The CDR3 coding sequence is TGTGCCAGCAGCTCCAAAGGTTCAGGGGACACTGAAGCTTTCTTT.